The entry below describes one T cell receptor (beta chain). Its antigen is unidentified. Researchers built TCR beta libraries using quantitative 5'-RACE with molecular barcodes. TCRdb reanalysed the 5' RACE reads using MiXCR and keeps one entry per CDR3 protein. Of hundreds of thousands of distinct CDR3 sequences listed, around 24% are singletons. These data belong to a study of CD8 T cells in ankylosing spondylitis. General study results and limits: CD8+ by phenotype, disease-linked clones were relatively rare in peripheral blood. A motif of several highly homologous TCR beta variants was seen as apparently characteristic of ankylosing spondylitis blood. Enrichment of disease-linked clones was reportedly significant in matched ankylosing spondylitis synovial fluid.

The CDR3 is made up of 13 amino acids. Germline CDR1 is DFQATT and CDR2 is SNEGSKA (reference sequence). V trimming: 1 base; J trimming: 4 bases; junction bases outside the gene matches: 1. The chain is built from TRBV20-1 and TRBJ2-7; 10 bases are a match to TRBD2. Specimen: blood, either unsorted or a sorted T cell fraction (not recorded which). The clonotype originates from a male donor with ankylosing spondylitis or in good health (not recorded which). The CDR3 DNA is TGCAGTGCTAGAGTAGCGGGGGGATACGAGCAGTACTTC. Its translation is CSARVAGGYEQYF.